This T cell receptor beta chain was observed in a study of CD8 T cell repertoires and HIV-1 epitope variants. Of note for this clone: The antigen is not known.

The data were produced by immunoSEQ multiplex PCR, yet TCRdb's version contains in-frame clones alone and is incomplete. The sample includes approximately 4,000 clones, approximately 73% of them seen just once. Sequencing was done on a sample of cultured CD8+ T cells derived from PBMCs. This TCR was sampled from a male donor with HIV.

In nucleotides, the CDR3 is TGTGCCAGCAGCTTGGGGGATCTTGAAGCTTTCTTT. Amino acids: CASSLGDLEAFF. V usage is TRBV5-4 and J usage is TRBJ1-1, with D unresolved. The CDR3 has 12 amino acids. V was trimmed by 0 bases and J by 7 bases, leaving 7 bases between them. From germline, CDR1 is SGHNT and CDR2 YYREEE (reference sequence).